This T cell receptor beta chain was sequenced for a study of shared clonotypes between healthy human individuals. Researchers divided each subset's genomic DNA evenly across several immunoSEQ plates. Source study methods: Junction-only immunoSEQ data arrived without quality scores, meaning filtering differed. Libraries were prepared by immunoSEQ multiplex PCR; TCRdb keeps only in-frame clonotypes and omits some of them. V and J calls and clone size follow that table, whereas D and trimming were derived from the DNA. Seen here are 2 million to 2.5 million clones, under 95% observed once, and the top ten hold 0.3% to 0.4%. The length of the CDR3 is 17 residues. Per germline, CDR1 SGHDT and CDR2 YYEEEE. Deletions cut 0 bases from V and 7 bases from J, with 20 bases between. Everyone who donated was a Caucasian adult who lived in Nashville, Tennessee.

The rearrangement links TRBV5-6 to TRBJ2-1, with D hard to call. The sample comprised naive CD4+ T cells from PBMCs. Described subset: CD45RA+ positively selected. The receptor was isolated from a man aged 18 to 35 in good health. Some clones in this sample may be carry-over from other donors' samples. CDR3 region: CASSLGLTRPTRNEQFF. In DNA, the CDR3 is TGTGCCAGCAGCTTGGGTTTGACGAGGCCTACCCGGAATGAGCAGTTCTTC.